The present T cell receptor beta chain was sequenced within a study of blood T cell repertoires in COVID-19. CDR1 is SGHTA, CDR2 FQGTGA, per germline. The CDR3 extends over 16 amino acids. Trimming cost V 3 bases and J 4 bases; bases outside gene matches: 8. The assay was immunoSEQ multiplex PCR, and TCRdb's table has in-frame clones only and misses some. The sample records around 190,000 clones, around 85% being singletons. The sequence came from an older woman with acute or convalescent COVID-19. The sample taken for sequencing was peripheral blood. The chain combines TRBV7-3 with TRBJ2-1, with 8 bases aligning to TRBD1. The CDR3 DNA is TGTGCCAGCAGCTTTTCGGGGGACAGGCCTTACAATGAGCAGTTCTTC. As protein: CASSFSGDRPYNEQFF. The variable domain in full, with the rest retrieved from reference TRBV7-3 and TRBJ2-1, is GAGVSQTPSNKVTEKGKYVELRCDPISGHTALYWYRQSLGQGPEFLIYFQGTGAADDSGLPNDRFFAVRPEGSVSTLKIQRTERGDSAVYLCASSFSGDRPYNEQFFGPGTRLTVL.